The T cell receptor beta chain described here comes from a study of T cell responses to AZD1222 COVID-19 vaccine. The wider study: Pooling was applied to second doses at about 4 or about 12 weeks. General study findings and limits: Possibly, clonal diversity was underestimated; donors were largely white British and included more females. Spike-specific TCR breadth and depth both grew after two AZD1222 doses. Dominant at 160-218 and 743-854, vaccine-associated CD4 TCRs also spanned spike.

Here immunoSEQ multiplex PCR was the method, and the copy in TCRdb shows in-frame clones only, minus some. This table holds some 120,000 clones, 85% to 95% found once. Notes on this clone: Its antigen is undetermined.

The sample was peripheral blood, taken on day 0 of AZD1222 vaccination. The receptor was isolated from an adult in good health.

The CDR3 nucleotides read TGCGCCAGCAGCTTGGTAGGCTCTCGGCCTGAGTCCGGGGAGCTGTTTTTT. Translated: CASSLVGSRPESGELFF. This chain links TRBV5-1 with TRBJ2-2; no reliable D call. The V and J ends lost 0 bases and 6 bases respectively, with 18 bases between them. Germline V gene lookup returns CDR1 SGHRS and CDR2 YFSETQ. The CDR3 is 17 residues long.